These 9 T cell receptor beta chains were all obtained from the same sample, sequenced in a study of T cells in Graves' hyperthyroidism and ophthalmopathy. TCR beta CDR3 sequences were amplified from RNA transcripts. Initially, a first-round RT-PCR of the TCR CDR3 employed the HTBI primer set. Each CDR3 protein gets one entry after TCRdb re-called the multiplex PCR reads with MiXCR. The table includes approximately 400,000 distinct CDR3 sequences, around 25% detected once. The specimen sequenced was blood. Source of these receptors: a man aged 45-65 years with Graves' hyperthyroidism.

This clonotype has just a few counts. The chain joins TRBV30 to TRBJ2-1; tentatively, D is TRBD1 (5 bases). Trimming stripped 3 bases from V and 6 bases from J, with 12 bases between. The CDR3 totals 13 residues. The germline CDR1 and CDR2 sequences are GTSNPN and SVGIG (reference sequence). This chain's CDR3 is CAWSGWGFNEQFF. The CDR3 region has the DNA TGTGCCTGGAGCGGATGGGGCTTCAATGAGCAGTTCTTC.

Ten or more counts support this clonotype. The chain's CDR3 is CASSLTSGRLSSTDTQYF. The CDR3 DNA reads TGTGCCAGCAGTCTGACTAGCGGGAGGCTAAGCAGCACAGATACGCAGTATTTT. The chain couples TRBV2 to TRBJ2-3, with 13 nucleotides matching TRBD2. V gave up 5 bases and J gave up 0 bases; unmatched junction bases: 8. CDR1 and CDR2 (germline): SNHLY, FYNNEI. This CDR3 has 18 amino acids. The full variable domain, completed using reference TRBV2 and TRBJ2-3, is EPEVTQTPSHQVTQMGQEVILRCVPISNHLYFYWYRQILGQKVEFLVSFYNNEISEKSEIFDDQFSVERPDGSNFTLKIRSTKLEDSAMYFCASSLTSGRLSSTDTQYFGPGTRLTVL.

The genes are TRBV7-2 and TRBJ2-7, with D hard to call. The V end was cut by 7 bases, the J end by 5 bases, with 12 bases between. This CDR3 comprises 12 residues. Germline CDR1 and CDR2: SGHTA and FQGNSA. The CDR3 bases are TGTGCCAGCATCCCCCCCTCGGACGAGCAGTACTTC. This gives the protein CASIPPSDEQYF. The complete variable domain, with remaining parts taken from reference TRBV7-2 and TRBJ2-7, reads GAGVSQSPSNKVTEKGKDVELRCDPISGHTALYWYRQSLGQGLEFLIYFQGNSAPDKSGLPSDRFSAERTGGSVSTLTIQRTQQEDSAVYLCASIPPSDEQYFGPGTRLTVT.

This clonotype was seen repeatedly, ten times or more. V is TRBV28 and J is TRBJ2-7; D may be TRBD2 (6 bases). This CDR3 has 15 amino acids. Between the trimmed V and J ends, which lost 6 bases and 4 bases, there was a span of 19 bases. The germline gives CDR1 MDHEN, CDR2 SYDVKM. This chain's CDR3 is CASSTAGLAPYEQYF. CDR3 coding DNA: TGTGCCAGCAGCACCGCCGGTCTAGCGCCGTACGAGCAGTACTTC.

J is TRBJ2-3 and V is TRBV5-1; no clear D gene. Germline CDR1 and CDR2: SGHRS and YFSETQ. V was cut by 2 bases and J by 1 base, with 11 bases left in between. The CDR3 runs 15 residues. The CDR3 spells CASSFQVLGTDTQYF. CDR3 DNA sequence: TGCGCCAGCAGCTTTCAGGTACTGGGCACAGATACGCAGTATTTT.

This clonotype appeared many times. V and J are TRBV12-3 or TRBV12-4 and TRBJ2-3; 7 bases align to TRBD1. The CDR3 consists of 18 residues. The V segment lost 5 bases and the J segment 1 base; nucleotides outside the gene matches: 15. CDR3 amino acids: CASSEPGTDWIGTDTQYF. CDR3 nucleotide sequence: TGTGCCAGCAGTGAACCCGGGACAGATTGGATTGGCACAGATACGCAGTATTTT.

This clonotype was recorded a few times. The V and J genes are TRBV5-1 and TRBJ2-5; D remains unclear. V lost 4 bases to trimming and J lost 5 bases, with 15 bases between them. This CDR3 has 14 amino acids. Germline V gene data show CDR1 as SGHRS and CDR2 as YFSETQ. CDR3 sequence: CASSGPSLRETQYF. The CDR3, as DNA: TGCGCCAGCAGCGGACCTTCGCTGAGGGAGACCCAGTACTTC. Looking up the rest from reference TRBV5-1 and TRBJ2-5 gives the full variable domain: KAGVTQTPRYLIKTRGQQVTLSCSPISGHRSVSWYQQTPGQGLQFLFEYFSETQRNKGNFPGRFSGRQFSNSRSEMNVSTLELGDSALYLCASSGPSLRETQYFGPGTRLLVL.

This clonotype was recorded at least ten times. J is TRBJ2-1 and V is TRBV28, with 11 bases fitting TRBD2. V lost 8 bases, J lost 4 bases, and 7 bases stayed unmatched. The germline gives CDR1 MDHEN, CDR2 SYDVKM. The CDR3 is 15 residues long. The CDR3 is CASYLAGGKYNEQFF. DNA of the CDR3: TGTGCCAGCTACCTAGCGGGAGGAAAATACAATGAGCAGTTCTTC.

This clonotype has ten or more counts. This rearrangement joins TRBV28 to TRBJ2-1, with 10 bases matching TRBD2. The V segment lost 5 bases and the J segment 8 bases; nucleotides outside the gene matches: 6. The germline V gene encodes CDR1 MDHEN and CDR2 SYDVKM. CDR3 length: 14 residues. CDR3 DNA sequence: TGTGCCAGCAGTCTCCGGACTAGCGGCGATGAGCAGTTCTTC. Amino acid sequence: CASSLRTSGDEQFF. Drawing the rest from reference TRBV28 and TRBJ2-1, the complete variable domain is DVKVTQSSRYLVKRTGEKVFLECVQDMDHENMFWYRQDPGLGLRLIYFSYDVKMKEKGDIPEGYSVSREKKERFSLILESASTNQTSMYLCASSLRTSGDEQFFGPGTRLTVL.